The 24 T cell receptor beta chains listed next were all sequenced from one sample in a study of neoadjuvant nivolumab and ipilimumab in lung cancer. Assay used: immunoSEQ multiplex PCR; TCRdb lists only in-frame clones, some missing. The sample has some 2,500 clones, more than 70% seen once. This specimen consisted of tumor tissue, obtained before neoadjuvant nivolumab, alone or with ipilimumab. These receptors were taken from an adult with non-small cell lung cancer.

The CDR3 sequence: CASSLAGGEQPQHF. The CDR3 coding sequence is TGTGCCAGCAGTTTGGCGGGGGGCGAACAGCCCCAGCATTTT. The chain links TRBV6-6 to TRBJ1-5; TRBD1 is a possible D gene (6 bases). Per germline, CDR1 MNHNY and CDR2 SVGAGI (reference sequence). Trimming took off 4 bases at V and 7 bases at J, with 14 bases between the two ends. This CDR3 contains 14 residues.

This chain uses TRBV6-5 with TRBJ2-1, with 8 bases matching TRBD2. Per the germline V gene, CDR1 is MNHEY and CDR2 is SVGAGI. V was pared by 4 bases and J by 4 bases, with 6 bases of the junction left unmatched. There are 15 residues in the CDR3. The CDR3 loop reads CASSSPGGSYNEQFF. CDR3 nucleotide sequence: TGTGCCAGCAGTTCACCGGGGGGGTCGTACAATGAGCAGTTCTTC.

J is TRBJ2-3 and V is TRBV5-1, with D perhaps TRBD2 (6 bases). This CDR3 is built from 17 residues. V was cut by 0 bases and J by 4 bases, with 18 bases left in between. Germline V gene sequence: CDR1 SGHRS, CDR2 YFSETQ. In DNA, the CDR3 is TGCGCCAGCAGCTTGGCCCAACGGCAGGGACTCGCAGATACGCAGTATTTT. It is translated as CASSLAQRQGLADTQYF.

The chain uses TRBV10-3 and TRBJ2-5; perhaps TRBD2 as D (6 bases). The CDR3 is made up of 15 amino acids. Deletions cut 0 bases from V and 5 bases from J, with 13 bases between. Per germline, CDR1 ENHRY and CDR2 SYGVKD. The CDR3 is CAISESGPGRETQYF. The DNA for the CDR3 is TGTGCCATCAGTGAGTCGGGCCCAGGGAGGGAGACCCAGTACTTC.

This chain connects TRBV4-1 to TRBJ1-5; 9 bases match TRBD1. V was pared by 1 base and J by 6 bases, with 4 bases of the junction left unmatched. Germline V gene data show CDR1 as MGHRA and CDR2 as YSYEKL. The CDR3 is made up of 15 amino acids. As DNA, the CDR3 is TGCGCCAGCAGCCAAGGGACAGGGGTGGGTCAGCCCCAGCATTTT. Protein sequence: CASSQGTGVGQPQHF.

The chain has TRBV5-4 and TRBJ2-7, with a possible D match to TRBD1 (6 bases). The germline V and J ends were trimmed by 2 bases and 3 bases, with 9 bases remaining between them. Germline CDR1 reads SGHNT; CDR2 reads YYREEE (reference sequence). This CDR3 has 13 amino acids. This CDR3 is CASSFMDSYEQYF. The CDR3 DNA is TGTGCCAGCAGCTTTATGGACAGCTACGAGCAGTACTTC.

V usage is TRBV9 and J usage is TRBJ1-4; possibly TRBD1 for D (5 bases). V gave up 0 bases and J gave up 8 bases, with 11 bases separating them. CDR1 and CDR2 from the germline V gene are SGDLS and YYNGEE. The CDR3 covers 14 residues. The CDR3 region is CASSVGGAGEKLFF. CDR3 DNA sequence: TGTGCCAGCAGCGTAGGTGGGGCTGGGGAAAAACTGTTTTTT.

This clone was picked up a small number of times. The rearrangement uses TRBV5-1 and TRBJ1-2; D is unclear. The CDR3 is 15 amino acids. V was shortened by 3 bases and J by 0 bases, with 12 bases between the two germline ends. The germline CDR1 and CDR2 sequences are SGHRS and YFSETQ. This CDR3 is CASSSKESSNYGYTF. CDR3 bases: TGCGCCAGCAGCTCGAAGGAGAGCTCTAACTATGGCTACACCTTC.

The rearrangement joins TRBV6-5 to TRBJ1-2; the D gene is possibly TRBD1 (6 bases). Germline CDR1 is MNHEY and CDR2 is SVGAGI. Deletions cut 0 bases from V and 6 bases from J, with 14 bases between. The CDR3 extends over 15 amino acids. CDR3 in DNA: TGTGCCAGCAGTTACTCCCCCGGACAGAGAGATGGCTACACCTTC. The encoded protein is CASSYSPGQRDGYTF.

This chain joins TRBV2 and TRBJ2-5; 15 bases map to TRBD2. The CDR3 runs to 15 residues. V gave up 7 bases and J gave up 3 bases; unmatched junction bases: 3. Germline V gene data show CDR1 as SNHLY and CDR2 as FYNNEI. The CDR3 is CASTRTSGREETQYF. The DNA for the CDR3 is TGTGCCAGCACAAGGACTAGCGGGAGGGAAGAGACCCAGTACTTC.

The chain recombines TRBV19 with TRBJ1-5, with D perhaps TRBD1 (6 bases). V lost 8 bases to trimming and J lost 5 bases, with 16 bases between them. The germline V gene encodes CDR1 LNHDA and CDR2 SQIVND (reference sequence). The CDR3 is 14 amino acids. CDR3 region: CASSKEGVDQPQHF. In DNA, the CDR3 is TGTGCCAGTTCGAAGGAGGGGGTAGATCAGCCCCAGCATTTT.

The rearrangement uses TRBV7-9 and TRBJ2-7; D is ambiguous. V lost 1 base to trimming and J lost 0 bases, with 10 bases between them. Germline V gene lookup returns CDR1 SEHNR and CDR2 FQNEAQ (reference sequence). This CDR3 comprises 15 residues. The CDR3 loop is CASSLVGRSSYEQYF. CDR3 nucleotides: TGTGCCAGCAGCTTAGTGGGTAGATCCTCCTACGAGCAGTACTTC. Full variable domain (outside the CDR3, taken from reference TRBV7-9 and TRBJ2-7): DTGVSQNPRHKITKRGQNVTFRCDPISEHNRLYWYRQTLGQGPEFLTYFQNEAQLEKSRLLSDRFSAERPKGSFSTLEIQRTEQGDSAMYLCASSLVGRSSYEQYFGPGTRLTVT.

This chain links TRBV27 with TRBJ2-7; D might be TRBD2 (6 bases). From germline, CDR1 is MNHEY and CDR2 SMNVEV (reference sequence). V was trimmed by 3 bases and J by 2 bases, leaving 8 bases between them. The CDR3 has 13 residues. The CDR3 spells CASSFGGTYEQYF. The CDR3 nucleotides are TGTGCCAGCAGTTTTGGCGGGACCTACGAGCAGTACTTC.

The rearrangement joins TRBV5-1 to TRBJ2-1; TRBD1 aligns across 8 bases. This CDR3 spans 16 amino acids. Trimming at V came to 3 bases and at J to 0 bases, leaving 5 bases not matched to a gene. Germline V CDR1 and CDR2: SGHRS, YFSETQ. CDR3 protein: CASSSQTGASYNEQFF. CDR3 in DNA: TGCGCCAGCAGCTCCCAGACAGGGGCCTCCTACAATGAGCAGTTCTTC.

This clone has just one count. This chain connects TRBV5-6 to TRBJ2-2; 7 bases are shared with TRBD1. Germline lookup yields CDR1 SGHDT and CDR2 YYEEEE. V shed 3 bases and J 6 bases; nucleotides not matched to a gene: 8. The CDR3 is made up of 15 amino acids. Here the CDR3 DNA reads TGTGCCAGCAGCTCGAACCCGACAGGGTCCGGGGAGCTGTTTTTT. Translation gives CASSSNPTGSGELFF.

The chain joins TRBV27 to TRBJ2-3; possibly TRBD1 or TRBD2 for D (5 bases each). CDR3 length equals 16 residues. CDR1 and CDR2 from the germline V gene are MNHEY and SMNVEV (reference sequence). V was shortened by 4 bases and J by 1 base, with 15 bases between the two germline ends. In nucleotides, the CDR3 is TGTGCCAGCAGTTCTGGATCACGGGGACGCACAGATACGCAGTATTTT. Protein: CASSSGSRGRTDTQYF.

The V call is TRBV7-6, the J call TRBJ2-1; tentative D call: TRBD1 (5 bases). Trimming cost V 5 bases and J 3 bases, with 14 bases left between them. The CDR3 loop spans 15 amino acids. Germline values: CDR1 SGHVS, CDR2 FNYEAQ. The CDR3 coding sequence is TGTGCCAGCAGCCAGGGTGGCACGGTCTACAATGAGCAGTTCTTC. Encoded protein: CASSQGGTVYNEQFF.

This CDR3 reads CASSIQGAQTGELFF. In DNA, the CDR3 is TGTGCCAGCAGCATACAAGGGGCCCAGACCGGGGAGCTGTTTTTT. The chain employs TRBV11-1 and TRBJ2-2; perhaps TRBD1 as D (5 bases). Germline V gene lookup returns CDR1 SGHAT and CDR2 FQDESV (reference sequence). The V and J ends lost 5 bases and 5 bases respectively, with 15 bases between them. The CDR3 is 15 residues long. The full variable domain, its missing parts supplied by reference TRBV11-1 and TRBJ2-2, is EAEVAQSPRYKITEKSQAVAFWCDPISGHATLYWYRQILGQGPELLVQFQDESVVDDSQLPKDRFSAERLKGVDSTLKIQPAELGDSAMYLCASSIQGAQTGELFFGEGSRLTVL.

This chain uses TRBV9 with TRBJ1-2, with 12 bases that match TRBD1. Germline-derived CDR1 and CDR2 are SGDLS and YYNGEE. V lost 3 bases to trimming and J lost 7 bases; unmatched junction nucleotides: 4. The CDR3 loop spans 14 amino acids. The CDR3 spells CASSAPGQGAGYTF. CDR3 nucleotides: TGTGCCAGCAGCGCCCCGGGACAGGGGGCTGGCTACACCTTC.

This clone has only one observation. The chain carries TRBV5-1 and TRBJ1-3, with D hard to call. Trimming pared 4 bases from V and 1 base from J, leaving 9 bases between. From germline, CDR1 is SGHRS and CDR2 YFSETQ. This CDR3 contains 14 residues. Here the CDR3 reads CASSIDASGNTIYF. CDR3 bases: TGCGCCAGCAGCATTGACGCGTCTGGAAACACCATATATTTT.

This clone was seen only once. The CDR3 protein is CASSDPGQGAHQQYF. CDR3 sequence (DNA): TGTGCCAGCAGTGACCCGGGACAGGGGGCCCACCAGCAGTACTTC. The chain links TRBV2 to TRBJ2-7, with 12 bases matching TRBD1. J gave up 8 bases and V 3 bases, and 8 bases lay outside the gene matches. This CDR3 has 15 amino acids. Germline V gives CDR1 SNHLY, CDR2 FYNNEI.

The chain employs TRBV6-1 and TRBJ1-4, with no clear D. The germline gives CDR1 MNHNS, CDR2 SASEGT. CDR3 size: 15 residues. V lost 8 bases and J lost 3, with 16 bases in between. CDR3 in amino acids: CASLPLVGANEKLFF. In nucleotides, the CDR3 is TGTGCCAGCCTACCCTTAGTAGGAGCTAATGAAAAACTGTTTTTT.

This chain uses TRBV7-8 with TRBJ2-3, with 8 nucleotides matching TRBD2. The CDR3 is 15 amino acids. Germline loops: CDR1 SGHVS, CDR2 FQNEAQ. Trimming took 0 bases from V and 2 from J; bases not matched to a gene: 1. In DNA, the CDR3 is TGTGCCAGCAGCTTAGCTAGCGGGAACACAGATACGCAGTATTTT. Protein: CASSLASGNTDTQYF.

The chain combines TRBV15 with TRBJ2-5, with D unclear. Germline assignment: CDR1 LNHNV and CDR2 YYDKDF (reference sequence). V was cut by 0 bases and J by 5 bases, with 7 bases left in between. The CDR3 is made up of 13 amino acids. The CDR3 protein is CATSRDRVETQYF. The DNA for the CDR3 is TGTGCCACCAGCAGAGATAGGGTTGAGACCCAGTACTTC.